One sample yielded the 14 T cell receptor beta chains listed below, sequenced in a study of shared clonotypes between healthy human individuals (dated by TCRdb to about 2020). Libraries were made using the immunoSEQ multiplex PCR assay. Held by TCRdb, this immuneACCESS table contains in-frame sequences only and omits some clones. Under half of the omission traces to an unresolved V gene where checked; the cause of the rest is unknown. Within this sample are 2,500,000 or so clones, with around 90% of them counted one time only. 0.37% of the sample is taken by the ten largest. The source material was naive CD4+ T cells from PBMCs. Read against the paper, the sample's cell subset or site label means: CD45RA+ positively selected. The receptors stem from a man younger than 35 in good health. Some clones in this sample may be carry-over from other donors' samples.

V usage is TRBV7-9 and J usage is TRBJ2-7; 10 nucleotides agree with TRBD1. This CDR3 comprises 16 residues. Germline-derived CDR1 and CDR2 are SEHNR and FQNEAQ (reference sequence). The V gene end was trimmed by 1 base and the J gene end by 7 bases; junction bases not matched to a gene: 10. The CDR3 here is CASSLVRTGGPGEQYF. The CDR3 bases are TGTGCCAGCAGCTTAGTGCGGACAGGGGGGCCCGGGGAGCAGTACTTC.

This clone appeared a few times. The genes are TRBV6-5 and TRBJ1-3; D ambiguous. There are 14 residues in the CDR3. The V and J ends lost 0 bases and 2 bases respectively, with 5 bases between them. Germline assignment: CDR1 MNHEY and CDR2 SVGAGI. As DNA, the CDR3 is TGTGCCAGCAGTTACTCCCTCGCTGGAAACACCATATATTTT. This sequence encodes CASSYSLAGNTIYF.

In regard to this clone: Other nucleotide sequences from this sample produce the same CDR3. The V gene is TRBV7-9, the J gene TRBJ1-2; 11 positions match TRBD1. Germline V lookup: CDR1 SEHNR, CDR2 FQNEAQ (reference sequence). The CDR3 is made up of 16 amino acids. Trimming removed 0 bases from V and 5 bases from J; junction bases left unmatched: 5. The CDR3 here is CASSLATGTGGYGYTF. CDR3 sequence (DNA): TGTGCCAGCAGCTTAGCCACCGGGACAGGGGGGTATGGCTACACCTTC.

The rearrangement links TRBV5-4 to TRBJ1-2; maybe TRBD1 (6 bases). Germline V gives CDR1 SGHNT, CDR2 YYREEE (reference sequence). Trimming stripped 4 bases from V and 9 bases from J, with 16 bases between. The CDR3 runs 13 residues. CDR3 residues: CASSPGGIRSYTF. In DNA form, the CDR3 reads TGTGCCAGCAGCCCGGGGGGCATTAGGAGCTACACCTTC. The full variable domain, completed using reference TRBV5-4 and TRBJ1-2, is ETGVTQSPTHLIKTRGQQVTLRCSSQSGHNTVSWYQQALGQGPQFIFQYYREEENGRGNFPPRFSGLQFPNYSSELNVNALELDDSALYLCASSPGGIRSYTFGSGTRLTVV.

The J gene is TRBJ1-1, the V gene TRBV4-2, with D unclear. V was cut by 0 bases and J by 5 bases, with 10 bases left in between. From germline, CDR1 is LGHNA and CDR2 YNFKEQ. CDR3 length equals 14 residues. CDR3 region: CASSQEVQGTEAFF. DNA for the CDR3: TGTGCCAGCAGCCAAGAGGTACAAGGAACTGAAGCTTTCTTT.

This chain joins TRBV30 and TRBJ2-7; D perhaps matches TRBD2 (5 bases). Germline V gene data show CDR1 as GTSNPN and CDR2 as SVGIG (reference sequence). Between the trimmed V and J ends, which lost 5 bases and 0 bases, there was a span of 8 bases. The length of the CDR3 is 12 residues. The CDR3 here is CAWGSASYEQYF. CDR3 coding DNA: TGTGCCTGGGGTAGCGCCTCCTACGAGCAGTACTTC.

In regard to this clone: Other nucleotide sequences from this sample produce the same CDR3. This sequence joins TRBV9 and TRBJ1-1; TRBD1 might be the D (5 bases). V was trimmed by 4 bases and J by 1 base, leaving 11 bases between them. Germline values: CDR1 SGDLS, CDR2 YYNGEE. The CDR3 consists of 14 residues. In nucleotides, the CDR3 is TGTGCCAGCAGCCCACAAACAGGGAACACTGAAGCTTTCTTT. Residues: CASSPQTGNTEAFF.

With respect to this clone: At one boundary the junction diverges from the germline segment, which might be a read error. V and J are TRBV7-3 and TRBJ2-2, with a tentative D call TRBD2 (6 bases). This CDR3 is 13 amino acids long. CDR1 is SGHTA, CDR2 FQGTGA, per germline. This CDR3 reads CASSRGNPGELFF. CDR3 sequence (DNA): TGTGCCAGCAGTCGGGGGAACCCCGGGGAGCTGTTTTTT.

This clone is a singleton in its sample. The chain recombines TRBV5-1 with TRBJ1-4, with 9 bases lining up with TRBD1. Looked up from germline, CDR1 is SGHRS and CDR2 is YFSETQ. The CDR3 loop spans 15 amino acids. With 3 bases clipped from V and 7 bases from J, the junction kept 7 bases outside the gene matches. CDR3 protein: CASSSRGQGGEKLFF. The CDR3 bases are TGCGCCAGCAGCTCGAGGGGACAGGGAGGTGAAAAACTGTTTTTT.

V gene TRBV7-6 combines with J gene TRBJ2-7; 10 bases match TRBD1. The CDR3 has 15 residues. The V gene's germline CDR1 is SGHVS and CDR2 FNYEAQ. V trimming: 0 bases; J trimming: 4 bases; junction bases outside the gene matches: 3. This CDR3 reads CASSLAGTGVYEQYF. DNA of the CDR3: TGTGCCAGCAGCTTAGCGGGGACAGGGGTATACGAGCAGTACTTC. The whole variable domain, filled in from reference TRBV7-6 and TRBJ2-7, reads GAGVSQSPRYKVTKRGQDVALRCDPISGHVSLYWYRQALGQGPEFLTYFNYEAQQDKSGLPNDRFSAERPEGSISTLTIQRTEQRDSAMYRCASSLAGTGVYEQYFGPGTRLTVT.

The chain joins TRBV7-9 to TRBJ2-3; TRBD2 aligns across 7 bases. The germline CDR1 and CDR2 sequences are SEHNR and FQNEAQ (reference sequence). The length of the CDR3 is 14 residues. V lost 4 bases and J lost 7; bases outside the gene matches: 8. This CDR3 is CASSSRTRLNTQYF. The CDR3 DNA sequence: TGTGCCAGCAGCTCCCGGACTAGGTTGAATACGCAGTATTTT.

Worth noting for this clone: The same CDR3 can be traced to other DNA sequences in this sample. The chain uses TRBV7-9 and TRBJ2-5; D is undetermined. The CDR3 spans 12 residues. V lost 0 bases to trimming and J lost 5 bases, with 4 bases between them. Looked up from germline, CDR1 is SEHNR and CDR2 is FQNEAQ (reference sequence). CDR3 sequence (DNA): TGTGCCAGCAGCTTAGCTACGGAGACCCAGTACTTC. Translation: CASSLATETQYF.

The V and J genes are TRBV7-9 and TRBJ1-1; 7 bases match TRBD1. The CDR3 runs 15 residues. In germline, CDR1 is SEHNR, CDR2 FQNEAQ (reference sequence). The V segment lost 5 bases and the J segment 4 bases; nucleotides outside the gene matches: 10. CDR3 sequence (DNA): TGTGCCAGCAGCCTGCTAGACAGGGTGGCCACTGAAGCTTTCTTT. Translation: CASSLLDRVATEAFF.

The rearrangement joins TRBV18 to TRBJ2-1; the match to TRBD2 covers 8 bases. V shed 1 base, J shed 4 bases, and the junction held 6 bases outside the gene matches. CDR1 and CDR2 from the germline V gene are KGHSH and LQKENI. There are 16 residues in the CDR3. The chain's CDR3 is CASSPQPGLDYNEQFF. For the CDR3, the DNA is TGTGCCAGCTCACCACAGCCGGGACTAGATTACAATGAGCAGTTCTTC.